Shown below are 14 T cell receptor beta chains from a single sample sequenced in a study of STAT5B mutations in CD4+ large granular lymphocyte leukemia (dated by TCRdb to 2022 to 2024). The library was built by means of the immunoSEQ multiplex PCR assay. Sourced from immuneACCESS, this table was stored by TCRdb with only in-frame sequences that have V and J called. A share of the clones is absent; for the studies checked, an unresolved V gene accounts for under half, and the remainder has no known explanation. The sample has about 40,000 clones on record, approximately 84% of them singletons. The ten largest clones take up less than 0.45% of the sample. The specimen was CD4+ T cells from blood buffy coats. The source of these receptors is a human donor in good health.

This clone has just a few counts. The chain carries TRBV4-1 and TRBJ2-4; the match to TRBD2 covers 12 bases. The length of the CDR3 is 21 residues. The trim removed 0 bases at V and 2 bases at J, leaving 14 bases unmatched. Germline V gene data show CDR1 as MGHRA and CDR2 as YSYEKL. In DNA, the CDR3 is TGCGCCAGCAGCCAAGAAAGCGGGATTGTAACTAGCGGGGGGTCCAAAAACATTCAGTACTTC. It specifies CASSQESGIVTSGGSKNIQYF.

The chain's CDR3 is CASSQARTEAFF. The CDR3 DNA is TGTGCCAGCAGCCAAGCGAGGACTGAAGCTTTCTTT. The chain recombines TRBV4-2 with TRBJ1-1; D call uncertain. V was cut by 1 base and J by 5 bases, with 5 bases left in between. Germline lookup yields CDR1 LGHNA and CDR2 YNFKEQ. This CDR3 has 12 amino acids.

CDR3 loop: CASSDARFNEKLFF. The CDR3 nucleotides read TGTGCCAGCAGTGATGCGAGATTTAATGAAAAACTGTTTTTT. This chain links TRBV2 with TRBJ1-4; D gene ambiguous. The V end was cut by 3 bases, the J end by 4 bases, with 9 bases between. The germline gives CDR1 SNHLY, CDR2 FYNNEI. The length of the CDR3 is 14 residues. The full variable domain, with the rest looked up from reference TRBV2 and TRBJ1-4, is EPEVTQTPSHQVTQMGQEVILRCVPISNHLYFYWYRQILGQKVEFLVSFYNNEISEKSEIFDDQFSVERPDGSNFTLKIRSTKLEDSAMYFCASSDARFNEKLFFGSGTQLSVL.

The V and J genes are TRBV6-5 and TRBJ1-1; D gene uncertain. V was clipped by 6 bases and J by 12 bases, with 17 bases between them. The CDR3 sequence is 12 residues long. Germline V gene lookup returns CDR1 MNHEY and CDR2 SVGAGI. The CDR3 region is CASRRNLEGTFF. CDR3 sequence (DNA): TGTGCCAGCAGACGAAACCTAGAGGGAACTTTCTTT.

This clone turned up a few times. The J gene is TRBJ1-5, the V gene TRBV27, with D maybe TRBD1 (6 bases). CDR1 and CDR2 (germline): MNHEY, SMNVEV (reference sequence). The V and J ends lost 2 bases and 4 bases respectively, with 12 bases between them. CDR3 length: 15 amino acids. CDR3: CASSLRGAPNQPQHF. CDR3 coding DNA: TGTGCCAGCAGTTTACGGGGGGCCCCTAATCAGCCCCAGCATTTT.

The chain joins TRBV29-1 to TRBJ2-4, with D unresolved. Germline loops: CDR1 SQVTM, CDR2 ANQGSEA. V was clipped by 4 bases and J by 9 bases, with 10 bases between them. The CDR3 loop spans 11 amino acids. The DNA for the CDR3 is TGCAGCGTTGCTTCCGAAAGCATTCAGTACTTC. It codes for CSVASESIQYF.

This clone was seen only a few times. This sequence joins TRBV6-5 and TRBJ1-3; tentatively, D is TRBD1 (5 bases). Trimming removed 5 bases at V and 4 bases at J, with 9 bases between. Germline V lookup: CDR1 MNHEY, CDR2 SVGAGI. The CDR3 is 13 residues long. The CDR3 nucleotides read TGTGCCAGCAGTGGGACGGGGGGAAACACCATATATTTT. Translating it yields CASSGTGGNTIYF.

This chain joins TRBV18 and TRBJ1-3, with D unclear. Germline assignment: CDR1 KGHSH and CDR2 LQKENI. V was shortened by 3 bases and J by 2 bases, with 11 bases between the two germline ends. CDR3 length: 15 residues. The CDR3 loop is CASSPEQLPGNTIYF. CDR3 nucleotides: TGTGCCAGCTCACCGGAGCAGCTACCTGGAAACACCATATATTTT. Complete variable domain (other parts from reference TRBV18 and TRBJ1-3): NAGVMQNPRHLVRRRGQEARLRCSPMKGHSHVYWYRQLPEEGLKFMVYLQKENIIDESGMPKERFSAEFPKEGPSILRIQQVVRGDSAAYFCASSPEQLPGNTIYFGEGSWLTVV.

This clone was recorded once. J is TRBJ1-1 and V is TRBV7-2; D perhaps matches TRBD1 (6 bases). Trimming stripped 1 base from V and 1 base from J, with 19 bases between. Per the germline V gene, CDR1 is SGHTA and CDR2 is FQGNSA. This CDR3 contains 18 residues. CDR3 sequence: CASSLGVGGHRGNTEAFF. Written as DNA, the CDR3 is TGTGCCAGCAGCTTAGGAGTGGGGGGCCATAGGGGGAACACTGAAGCTTTCTTT.

This clone has just one count. V usage is TRBV30 and J usage is TRBJ1-1, with unresolved D. V lost 3 bases to trimming and J lost 1 base, with 12 bases between them. CDR1 and CDR2 from the germline V gene are GTSNPN and SVGIG (reference sequence). This CDR3 is 14 amino acids long. The CDR3 DNA reads TGTGCCTGGAGCTCAAGGACGCGGAACACTGAAGCTTTCTTT. As protein: CAWSSRTRNTEAFF.

The chain carries TRBV6-9 and TRBJ2-1; 10 positions match TRBD2. Germline trimming cut 6 bases from V and 6 bases from J; bases unmatched to any gene: 26. This CDR3 comprises 21 residues. CDR1 and CDR2 from the germline V gene are MNHGY and SVAAGI. The CDR3 DNA reads as TGTGCCAGCAGACCCTCTCAGGGGGCTAGCGGGAGTTTGGGTTACAGCAATGAGCAGTTCTTC. Its protein is CASRPSQGASGSLGYSNEQFF.

The chain uses TRBV5-4 and TRBJ2-3; 16 nucleotides line up with TRBD2. Trimming cost V 5 bases and J 5 bases; bases outside gene matches: 8. Germline CDR1 SGHNT, CDR2 YYREEE (reference sequence). The CDR3 is made up of 17 amino acids. CDR3: CASSPPGLAGGQDTQYF. The CDR3 region has the DNA TGTGCCAGCAGTCCTCCGGGACTAGCGGGGGGGCAAGATACGCAGTATTTT.

This chain connects TRBV5-6 to TRBJ1-2; D is undetermined. The CDR3 totals 13 residues. The germline V and J ends were trimmed by 2 bases and 2 bases, with 7 bases remaining between them. CDR1 SGHDT and CDR2 YYEEEE come from the germline V gene. CDR3 region: CASSFQMNYGYTF. CDR3 bases: TGTGCCAGCAGCTTTCAGATGAACTATGGCTACACCTTC.

The chain carries TRBV1 and TRBJ1-1. TRBV1 is classified as a pseudogene. The CDR3 is made up of 14 amino acids. CDR3 sequence reads: CTSSLKRMNTEAFF. CDR3 DNA: TGCACCAGCAGCCTCAAGCGGATGAACACTGAAGCTTTCTTT.